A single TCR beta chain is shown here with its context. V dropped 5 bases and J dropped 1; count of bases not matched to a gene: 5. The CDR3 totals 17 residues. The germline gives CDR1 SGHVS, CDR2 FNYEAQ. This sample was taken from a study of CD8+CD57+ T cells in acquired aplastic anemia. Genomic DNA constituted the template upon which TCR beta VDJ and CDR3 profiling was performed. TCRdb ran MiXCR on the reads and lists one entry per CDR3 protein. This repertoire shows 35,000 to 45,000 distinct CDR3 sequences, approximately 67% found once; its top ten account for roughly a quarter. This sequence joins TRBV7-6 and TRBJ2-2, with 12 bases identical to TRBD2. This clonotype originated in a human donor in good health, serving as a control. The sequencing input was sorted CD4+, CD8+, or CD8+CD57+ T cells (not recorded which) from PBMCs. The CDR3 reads CASSATSGGMNTGELFF. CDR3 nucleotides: TGTGCCAGCAGCGCAACTAGCGGGGGGATGAACACCGGGGAGCTGTTTTTT.